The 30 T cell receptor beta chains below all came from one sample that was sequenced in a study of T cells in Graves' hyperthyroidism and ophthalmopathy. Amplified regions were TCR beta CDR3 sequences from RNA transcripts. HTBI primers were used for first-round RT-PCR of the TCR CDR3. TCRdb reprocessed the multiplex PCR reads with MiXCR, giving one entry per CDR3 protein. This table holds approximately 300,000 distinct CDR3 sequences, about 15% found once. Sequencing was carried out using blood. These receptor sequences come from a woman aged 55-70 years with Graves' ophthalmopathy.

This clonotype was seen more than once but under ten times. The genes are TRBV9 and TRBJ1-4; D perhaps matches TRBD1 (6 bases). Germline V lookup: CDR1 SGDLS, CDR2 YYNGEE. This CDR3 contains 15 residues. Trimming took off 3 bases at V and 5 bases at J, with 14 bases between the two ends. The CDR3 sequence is CASSERQAMNEKLFF. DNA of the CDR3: TGTGCCAGCAGCGAGCGACAGGCGATGAATGAAAAACTGTTTTTT.

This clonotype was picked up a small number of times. The CDR3 DNA follows: TGTGCCAGCAGTCCCGGGACGCAACCCTACGAGCAGTACTTC. Protein sequence: CASSPGTQPYEQYF. The chain joins TRBV6-1 to TRBJ2-7; D could derive from TRBD1 or TRBD2 (5 bases each). From germline, CDR1 is MNHNS and CDR2 SASEGT. The V gene lost 5 bases and the J gene lost 2 bases, with 13 bases spanning the gap. The CDR3 has 14 residues.

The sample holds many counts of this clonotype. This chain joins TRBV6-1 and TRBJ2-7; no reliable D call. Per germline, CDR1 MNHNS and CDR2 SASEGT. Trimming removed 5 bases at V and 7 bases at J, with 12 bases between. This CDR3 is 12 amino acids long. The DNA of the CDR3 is TGTGCCAGCAGTAGGGCGGCACAGGAGCAGTACTTC. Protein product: CASSRAAQEQYF.

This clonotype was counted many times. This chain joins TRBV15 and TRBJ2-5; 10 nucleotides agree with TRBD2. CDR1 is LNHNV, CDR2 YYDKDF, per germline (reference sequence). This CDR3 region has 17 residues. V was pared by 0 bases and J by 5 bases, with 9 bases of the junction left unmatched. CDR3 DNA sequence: TGTGCCACCAGCAGAGATGGGAGTAGCGGGGGGTGGGAGACCCAGTACTTC. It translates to CATSRDGSSGGWETQYF.

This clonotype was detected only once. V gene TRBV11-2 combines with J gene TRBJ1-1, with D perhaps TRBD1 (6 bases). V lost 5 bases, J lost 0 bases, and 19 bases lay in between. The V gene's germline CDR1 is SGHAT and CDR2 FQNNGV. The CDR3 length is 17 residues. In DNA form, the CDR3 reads TGTGCCAGCAGCCAAGATTCCCGAGGGGGTTTGAACACTGAAGCTTTCTTT. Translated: CASSQDSRGGLNTEAFF.

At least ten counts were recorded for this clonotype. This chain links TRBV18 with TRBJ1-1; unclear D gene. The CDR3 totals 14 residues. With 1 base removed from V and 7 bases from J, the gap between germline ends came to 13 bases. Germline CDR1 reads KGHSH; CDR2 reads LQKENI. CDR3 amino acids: CASSPQRGEDEAFF. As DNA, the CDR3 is TGTGCCAGCTCACCACAGCGGGGAGAGGATGAAGCTTTCTTT.

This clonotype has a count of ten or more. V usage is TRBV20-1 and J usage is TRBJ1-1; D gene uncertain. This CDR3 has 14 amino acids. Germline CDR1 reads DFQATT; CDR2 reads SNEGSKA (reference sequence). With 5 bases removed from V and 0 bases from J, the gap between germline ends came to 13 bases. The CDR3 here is CSAFSPGMNTEAFF. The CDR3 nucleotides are TGCAGTGCTTTCTCCCCGGGCATGAACACTGAAGCTTTCTTT.

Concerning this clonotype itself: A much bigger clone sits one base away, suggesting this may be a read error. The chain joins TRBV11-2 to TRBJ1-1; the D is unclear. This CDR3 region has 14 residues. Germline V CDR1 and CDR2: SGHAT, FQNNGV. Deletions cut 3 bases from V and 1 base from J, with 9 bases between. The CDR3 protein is CASSFPGRNTEAFF. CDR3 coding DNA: TGTGCCAGCAGCTTTCCTGGCAGGAACACTGAAGCTTTCTTT.

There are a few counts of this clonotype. As DNA, the CDR3 is TGTGCCAGCAGAAAGTCAGCGGACCCCACAGATACGCAGTATTTT. Protein sequence: CASRKSADPTDTQYF. This sequence joins TRBV6-2 or TRBV6-3 and TRBJ2-3; a possible D gene is TRBD2 (5 bases). This CDR3 spans 15 amino acids. Trimming cost V 6 bases and J 2 bases, with 15 bases left between them. Germline CDR1 reads MNHEY; CDR2 reads SVGEGT.

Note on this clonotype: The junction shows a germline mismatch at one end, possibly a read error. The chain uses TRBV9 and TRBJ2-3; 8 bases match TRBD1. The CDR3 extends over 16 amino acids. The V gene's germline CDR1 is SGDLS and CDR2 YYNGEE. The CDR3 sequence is CASSVDRAAGTDTQYF. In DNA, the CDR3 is TGCGCCAGCAGCGTGGACAGGGCGGCGGGCACAGATACGCAGTATTTT.

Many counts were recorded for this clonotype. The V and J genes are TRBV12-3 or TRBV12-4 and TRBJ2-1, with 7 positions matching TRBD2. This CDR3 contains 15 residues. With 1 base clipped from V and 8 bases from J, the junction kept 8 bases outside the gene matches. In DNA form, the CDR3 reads TGTGCCAGCAGTTTAGGCGGGAGTTTTTTATATGAGCAGTTCTTC. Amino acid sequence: CASSLGGSFLYEQFF.

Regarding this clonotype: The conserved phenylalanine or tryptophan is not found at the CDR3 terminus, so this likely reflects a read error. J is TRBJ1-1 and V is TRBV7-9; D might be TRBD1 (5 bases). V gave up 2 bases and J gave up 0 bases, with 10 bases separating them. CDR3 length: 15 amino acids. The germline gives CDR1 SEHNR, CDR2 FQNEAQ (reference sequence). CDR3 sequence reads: CASSLLQVLNTEAFL. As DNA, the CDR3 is TGTGCCAGCAGCTTATTACAGGTTCTGAACACTGAAGCTTTCCTT.

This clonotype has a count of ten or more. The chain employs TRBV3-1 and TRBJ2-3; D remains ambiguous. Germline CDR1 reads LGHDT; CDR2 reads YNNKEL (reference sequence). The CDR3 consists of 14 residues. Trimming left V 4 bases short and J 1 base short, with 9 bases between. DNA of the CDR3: TGTGCCAGCAGCCCCCTGGGCCGCACAGATACGCAGTATTTT. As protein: CASSPLGRTDTQYF.

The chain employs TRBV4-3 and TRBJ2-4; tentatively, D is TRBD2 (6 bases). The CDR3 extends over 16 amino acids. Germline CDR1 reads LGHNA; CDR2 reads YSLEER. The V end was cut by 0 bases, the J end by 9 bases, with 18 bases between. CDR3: CASSQDQGSPEGIQYF. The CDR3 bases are TGCGCCAGCAGCCAAGATCAGGGCTCGCCGGAGGGCATTCAGTACTTC.

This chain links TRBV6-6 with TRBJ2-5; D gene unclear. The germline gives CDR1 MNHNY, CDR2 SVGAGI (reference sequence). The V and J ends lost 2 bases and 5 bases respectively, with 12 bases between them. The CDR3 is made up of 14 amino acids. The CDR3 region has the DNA TGTGCCAGCAGTTACAACCAGCTGGGCGAGACCCAGTACTTC. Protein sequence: CASSYNQLGETQYF.

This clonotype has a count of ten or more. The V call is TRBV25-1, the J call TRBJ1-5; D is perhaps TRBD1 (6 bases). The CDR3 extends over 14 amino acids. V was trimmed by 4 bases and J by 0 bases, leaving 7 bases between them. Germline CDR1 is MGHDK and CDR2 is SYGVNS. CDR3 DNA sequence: TGTGCCAGCAGTGGGGACACTAGCAATCAGCCCCAGCATTTT. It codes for CASSGDTSNQPQHF.

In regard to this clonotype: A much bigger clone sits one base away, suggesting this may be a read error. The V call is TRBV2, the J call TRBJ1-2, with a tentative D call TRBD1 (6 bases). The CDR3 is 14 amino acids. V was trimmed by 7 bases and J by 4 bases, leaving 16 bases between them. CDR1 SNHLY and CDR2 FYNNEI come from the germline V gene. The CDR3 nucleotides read TGTGCCAGCACCCAGGGGACCTCCCTCTATGGCTACACCTTC. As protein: CASTQGTSLYGYTF.

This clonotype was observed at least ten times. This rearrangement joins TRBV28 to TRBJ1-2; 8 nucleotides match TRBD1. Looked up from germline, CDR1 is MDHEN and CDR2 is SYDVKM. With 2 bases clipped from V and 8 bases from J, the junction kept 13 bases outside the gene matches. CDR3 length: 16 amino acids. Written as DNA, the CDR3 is TGTGCCAGCAGTTTAAGTGCCGCAGGGGGCGGTAGGGGCTACACCTTC. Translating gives CASSLSAAGGGRGYTF.

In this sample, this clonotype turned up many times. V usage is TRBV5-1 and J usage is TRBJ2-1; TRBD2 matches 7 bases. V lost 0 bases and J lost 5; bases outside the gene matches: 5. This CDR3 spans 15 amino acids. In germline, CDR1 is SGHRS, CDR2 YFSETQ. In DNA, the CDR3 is TGCGCCAGCAGCTTGGTCTTAGCGGGTAACAATGAGCAGTTCTTC. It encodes CASSLVLAGNNEQFF.

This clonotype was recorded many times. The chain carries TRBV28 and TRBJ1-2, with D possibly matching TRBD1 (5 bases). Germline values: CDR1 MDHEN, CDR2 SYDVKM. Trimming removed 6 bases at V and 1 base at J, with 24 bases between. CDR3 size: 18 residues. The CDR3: CASSFRPVRTGHNYGYTF. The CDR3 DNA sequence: TGTGCCAGCAGCTTCCGGCCCGTTAGGACGGGGCATAACTATGGCTACACCTTC.

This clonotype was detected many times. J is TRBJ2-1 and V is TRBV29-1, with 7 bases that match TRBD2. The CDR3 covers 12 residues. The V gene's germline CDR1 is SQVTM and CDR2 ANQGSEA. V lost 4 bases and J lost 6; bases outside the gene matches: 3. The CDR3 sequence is CSVGGGSNEQFF. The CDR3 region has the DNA TGCAGCGTTGGAGGCGGGAGCAATGAGCAGTTCTTC.

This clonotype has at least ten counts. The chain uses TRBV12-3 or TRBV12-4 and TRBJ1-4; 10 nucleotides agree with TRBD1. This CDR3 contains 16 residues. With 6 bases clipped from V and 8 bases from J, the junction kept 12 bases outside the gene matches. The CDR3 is CASSPFGGTGEEKLFF. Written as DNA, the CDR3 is TGTGCCAGCAGCCCATTCGGCGGGACAGGGGAGGAAAAACTGTTTTTT.

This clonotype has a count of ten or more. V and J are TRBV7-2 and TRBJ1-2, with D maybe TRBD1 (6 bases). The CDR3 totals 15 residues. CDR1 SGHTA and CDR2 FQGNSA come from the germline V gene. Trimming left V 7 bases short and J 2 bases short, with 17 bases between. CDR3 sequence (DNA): TGTGCCAGCACCAAACCGAGGGGGACAAACTATGGCTACACCTTC. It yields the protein CASTKPRGTNYGYTF.

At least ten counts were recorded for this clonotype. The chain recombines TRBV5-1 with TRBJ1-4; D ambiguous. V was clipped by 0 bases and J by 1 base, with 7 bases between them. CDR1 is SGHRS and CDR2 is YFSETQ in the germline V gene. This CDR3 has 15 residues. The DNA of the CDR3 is TGCGCCAGCAGCTTGGCCGTAGGAACTAATGAAAAACTGTTTTTT. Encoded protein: CASSLAVGTNEKLFF.

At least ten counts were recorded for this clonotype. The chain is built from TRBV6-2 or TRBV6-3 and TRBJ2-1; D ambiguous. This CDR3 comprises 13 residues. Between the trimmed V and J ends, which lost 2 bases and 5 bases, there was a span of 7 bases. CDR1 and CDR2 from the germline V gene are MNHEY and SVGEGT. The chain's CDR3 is CASSYGPNNEQFF. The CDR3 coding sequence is TGTGCCAGCAGTTACGGACCGAACAATGAGCAGTTCTTC.

CDR3 amino acids: CASSQTGRYEGPLHF. As DNA, the CDR3 is TGTGCCAGCAGCCAAACGGGACGGTATGAGGGACCCCTCCACTTT. The V gene is TRBV7-2, the J gene TRBJ1-6; a possible D gene is TRBD1 (5 bases). The CDR3 is 15 residues long. In germline, CDR1 is SGHTA, CDR2 FQGNSA. V was cut by 5 bases and J by 12 bases, with 20 bases left in between. The entire variable domain, with the rest obtained from reference TRBV7-2 and TRBJ1-6, is as follows: GAGVSQSPSNKVTEKGKDVELRCDPISGHTALYWYRQSLGQGLEFLIYFQGNSAPDKSGLPSDRFSAERTGGSVSTLTIQRTQQEDSAVYLCASSQTGRYEGPLHFGNGTRLTVT.

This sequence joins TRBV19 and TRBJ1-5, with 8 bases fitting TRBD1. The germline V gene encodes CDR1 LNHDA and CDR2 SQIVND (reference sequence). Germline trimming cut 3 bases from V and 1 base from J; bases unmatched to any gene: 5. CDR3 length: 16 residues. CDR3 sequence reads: CASSIGWDRSNQPQHF. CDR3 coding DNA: TGTGCCAGTAGTATTGGTTGGGACAGGAGCAATCAGCCCCAGCATTTT. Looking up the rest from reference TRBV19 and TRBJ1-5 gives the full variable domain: DGGITQSPKYLFRKEGQNVTLSCEQNLNHDAMYWYRQDPGQGLRLIYYSQIVNDFQKGDIAEGYSVSREKKESFPLTVTSAQKNPTAFYLCASSIGWDRSNQPQHFGDGTRLSIL.

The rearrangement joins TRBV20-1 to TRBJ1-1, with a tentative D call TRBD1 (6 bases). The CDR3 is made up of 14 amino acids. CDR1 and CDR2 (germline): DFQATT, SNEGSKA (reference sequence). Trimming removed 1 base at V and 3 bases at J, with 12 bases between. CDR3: CSARVRGLYTEAFF. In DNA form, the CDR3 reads TGCAGTGCTAGAGTGCGGGGGCTTTACACTGAAGCTTTCTTT.

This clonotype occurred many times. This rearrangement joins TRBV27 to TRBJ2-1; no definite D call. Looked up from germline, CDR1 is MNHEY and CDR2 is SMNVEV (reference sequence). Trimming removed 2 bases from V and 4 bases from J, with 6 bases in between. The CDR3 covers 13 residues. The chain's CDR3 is CASSLNIYNEQFF. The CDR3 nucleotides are TGTGCCAGCAGTTTAAATATTTACAATGAGCAGTTCTTC.

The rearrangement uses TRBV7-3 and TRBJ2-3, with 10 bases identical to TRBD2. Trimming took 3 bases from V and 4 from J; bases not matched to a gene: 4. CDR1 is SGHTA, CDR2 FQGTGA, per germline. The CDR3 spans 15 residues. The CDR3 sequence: CASSLGSGGPDTQYF. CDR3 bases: TGTGCCAGCAGCTTGGGTAGCGGGGGGCCAGATACGCAGTATTTT.